The entry below gives a single TCR beta chain sequence along with its context. The data were obtained in a study of lymphopenia after photon versus proton radiotherapy. Profiling relied on immunoSEQ multiplex PCR, and the TCRdb table lists in-frame clones only, not all of them. The sample includes nearly 7,500 clones, around 92% seen only once; the top ten take around 1.5%. The sequence was obtained from a woman between 50 and 59 years old with cholangiocarcinoma. The sample was peripheral blood, taken from a patient treated with photon-based radiotherapy.

This CDR3 is CASSRGQGTYEQYF. The CDR3 region has the DNA TGTGCCAGCAGCAGGGGACAGGGAACCTACGAGCAGTACTTC. The chain couples TRBV7-2 to TRBJ2-7, with 9 bases identical to TRBD1. The CDR3 sequence is 14 residues long. The germline V gene has CDR1 SGHTA and CDR2 FQGNSA. The ends lost 5 bases at V and 2 bases at J; junction bases unmatched: 4.